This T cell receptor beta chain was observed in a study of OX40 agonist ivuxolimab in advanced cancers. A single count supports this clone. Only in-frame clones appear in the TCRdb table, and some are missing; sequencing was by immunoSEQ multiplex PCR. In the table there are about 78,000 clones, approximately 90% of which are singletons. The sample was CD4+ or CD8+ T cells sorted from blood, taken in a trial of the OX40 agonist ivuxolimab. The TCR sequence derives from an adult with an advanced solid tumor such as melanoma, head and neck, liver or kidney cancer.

CDR3 nucleotides: TGTGCCAGCAGCGTAGACGGGGGTAATGAAAAACTGTTTTTT. It translates to CASSVDGGNEKLFF. The chain uses TRBV9 and TRBJ1-4; the D gene is possibly TRBD1 (5 bases). V was pared by 0 bases and J by 4 bases, with 7 bases between. The CDR3 extends over 14 amino acids. From germline, CDR1 is SGDLS and CDR2 YYNGEE.